The 5 T cell receptor beta chains given below trace back to one sample, sequenced in a study of blood T cells in healthy people across ages. With a J-beta primer mix and a sample-barcoded 5' primer, a second PCR ran 7 to 11 cycles. TCRdb processed the 5' RACE reads anew with MiXCR; each CDR3 protein has one entry. The sample has approximately 350,000 distinct CDR3 sequences, approximately 51% seen once; the top ten hold 45% to 60%. The sample comprised blood. The origin of the receptors is a man between 60 and 75 years old in good health.

The gene calls are TRBV9 and TRBJ2-5, with D possibly matching TRBD2 (5 bases). Between the trimmed V and J ends, which lost 0 bases and 11 bases, there was a span of 17 bases. This CDR3 has 14 residues. Looked up from germline, CDR1 is SGDLS and CDR2 is YYNGEE. The CDR3 DNA sequence: TGTGCCAGCAGCGTAGCTGGTAGGGTGGGAGAGCAGTACTTC. It specifies CASSVAGRVGEQYF. Variable domain in full (rest from reference TRBV9 and TRBJ2-5): DSGVTQTPKHLITATGQRVTLRCSPRSGDLSVYWYQQSLDQGLQFLIQYYNGEERAKGNILERFSAQQFPDLHSELNLSSLELGDSALYFCASSVAGRVGEQYFGPGTRLLVL.

This sequence joins TRBV27 and TRBJ2-3, with a tentative D call TRBD2 (5 bases). CDR1 and CDR2 (germline): MNHEY, SMNVEV (reference sequence). The CDR3 runs 14 residues. V lost 7 bases, J lost 6 bases, and 17 bases lay in between. CDR3 DNA sequence: TGTGCCAGCAAGCGGAGGCTCGGCTGGGATACGCAGTATTTT. Its protein is CASKRRLGWDTQYF.

This clonotype was observed a few times. The chain has TRBV7-2 and TRBJ2-1; TRBD2 is a possible D gene (6 bases). Germline V gene data show CDR1 as SGHTA and CDR2 as FQGNSA. Trimming pared 4 bases from V and 3 bases from J, leaving 13 bases between. The CDR3 runs to 15 residues. As DNA, the CDR3 is TGTGCCAGCAGCTCCCGGACTAACTTCTACAATGAGCAGTTCTTC. Encoded protein: CASSSRTNFYNEQFF.

The chain carries TRBV11-2 and TRBJ1-6, with TRBD1 as a possible D gene (5 bases). CDR1 SGHAT and CDR2 FQNNGV come from the germline V gene. The CDR3 is 16 residues long. The V end lost 2 bases, the J end lost 6 bases, and 14 bases lay between the germline ends. The CDR3 reads CASSLSNGAVNSPLHF. The CDR3 DNA reads as TGTGCCAGCAGCTTATCTAACGGGGCGGTTAATTCACCCCTCCACTTT.

The gene calls are TRBV6-6 and TRBJ2-7; TRBD1 or TRBD2 may be the D gene (5 bases each). Germline V lookup: CDR1 MNHNY, CDR2 SVGAGI (reference sequence). CDR3 size: 13 residues. The V and J ends lost 5 bases and 1 base respectively, with 9 bases between them. CDR3 amino acids: CASSPGRSYEQYF. The CDR3 nucleotides are TGTGCCAGCAGTCCAGGGAGATCCTACGAGCAGTACTTC.